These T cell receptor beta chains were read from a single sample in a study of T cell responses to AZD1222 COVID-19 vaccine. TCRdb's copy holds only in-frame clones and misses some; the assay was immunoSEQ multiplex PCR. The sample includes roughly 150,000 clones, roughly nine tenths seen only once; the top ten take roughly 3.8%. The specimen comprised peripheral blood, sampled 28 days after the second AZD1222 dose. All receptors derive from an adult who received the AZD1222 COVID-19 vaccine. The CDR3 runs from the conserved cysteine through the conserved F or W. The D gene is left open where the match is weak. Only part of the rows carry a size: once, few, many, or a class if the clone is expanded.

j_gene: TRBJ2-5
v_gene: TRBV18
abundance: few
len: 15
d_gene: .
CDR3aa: CASSPTGRGGETQYF
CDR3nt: TGTGCCAGCTCACCCACGGGGAGAGGGGGAGAGACCCAGTACTTC

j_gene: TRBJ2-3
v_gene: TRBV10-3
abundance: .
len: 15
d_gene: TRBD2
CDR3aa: CAISEPRTSGSTQYF
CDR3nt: TGTGCCATCAGTGAGCCGAGGACTAGCGGGAGCACGCAGTATTTT

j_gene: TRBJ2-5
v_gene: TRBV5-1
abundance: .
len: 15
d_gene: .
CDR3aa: CASRGGLAGEETQYF
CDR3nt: TGCGCCAGCAGAGGGGGGCTCGCGGGAGAAGAGACCCAGTACTTC

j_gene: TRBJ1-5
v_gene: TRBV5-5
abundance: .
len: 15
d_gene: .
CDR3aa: CASSSSRDFGGPQHF
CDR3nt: TGTGCCAGCAGCTCTTCTAGGGATTTTGGGGGGCCCCAGCATTTT

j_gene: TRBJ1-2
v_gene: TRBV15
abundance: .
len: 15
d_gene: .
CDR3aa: CTTSRDSDVDSGYTF
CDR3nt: TGTACCACCAGCAGAGATAGTGACGTAGATAGCGGCTACACCTTC

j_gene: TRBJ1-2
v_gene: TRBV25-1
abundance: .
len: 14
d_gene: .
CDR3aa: CASSPPGINYGYTF
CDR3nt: TGTGCCAGCAGCCCCCCCGGCATCAACTATGGCTACACCTTC

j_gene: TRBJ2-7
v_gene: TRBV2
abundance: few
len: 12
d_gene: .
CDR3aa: CASRGLGYEQYF
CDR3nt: TGTGCCAGCAGGGGTTTAGGATACGAGCAGTACTTC

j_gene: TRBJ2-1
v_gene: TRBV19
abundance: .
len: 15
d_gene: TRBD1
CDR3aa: CASSIPGQGFDEQFF
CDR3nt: TGTGCCAGTAGTATCCCGGGACAGGGGTTCGATGAGCAGTTCTTC

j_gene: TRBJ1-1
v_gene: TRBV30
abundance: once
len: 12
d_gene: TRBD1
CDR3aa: CAWTGGRAEAFF
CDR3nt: TGTGCCTGGACAGGGGGCCGCGCTGAAGCTTTCTTT

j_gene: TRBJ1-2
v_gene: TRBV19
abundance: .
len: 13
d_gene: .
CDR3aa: CASTRDSGYGYTF
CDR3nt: TGTGCCAGTACCAGGGACTCAGGGTATGGCTACACCTTC

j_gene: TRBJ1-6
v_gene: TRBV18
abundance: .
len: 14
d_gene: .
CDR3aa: CASSRDRGDSPLHF
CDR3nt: TGTGCCAGCTCAAGAGACCGAGGGGACTCACCCCTCCACTTT

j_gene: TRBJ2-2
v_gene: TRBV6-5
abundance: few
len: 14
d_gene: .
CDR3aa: CASSYTDQTGELFF
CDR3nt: TGTGCCAGCAGTTACACAGACCAGACCGGGGAGCTGTTTTTT

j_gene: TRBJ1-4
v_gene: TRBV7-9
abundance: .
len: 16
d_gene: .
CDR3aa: CASTPGHGATNEKLFF
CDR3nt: TGTGCCAGCACCCCGGGGCACGGAGCAACTAATGAAAAACTGTTTTTT

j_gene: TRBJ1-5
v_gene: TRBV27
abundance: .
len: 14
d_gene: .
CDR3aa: CASSPGGSGQPQHF
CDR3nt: TGTGCCAGCAGTCCGGGGGGTTCAGGTCAGCCCCAGCATTTT

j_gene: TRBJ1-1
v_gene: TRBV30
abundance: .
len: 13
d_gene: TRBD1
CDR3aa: CAWSRTGGTEAFF
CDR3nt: TGTGCCTGGAGTCGGACAGGGGGCACTGAAGCTTTCTTT

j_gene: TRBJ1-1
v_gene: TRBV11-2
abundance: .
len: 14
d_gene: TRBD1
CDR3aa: CASRHPGGDTEAFF
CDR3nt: TGTGCCAGCAGGCACCCAGGGGGGGACACTGAAGCTTTCTTT

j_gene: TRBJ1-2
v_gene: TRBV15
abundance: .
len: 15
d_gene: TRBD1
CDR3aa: CATSSQNRGSEGYTF
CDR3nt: TGTGCCACCAGCAGTCAAAACAGGGGATCGGAGGGCTACACCTTC

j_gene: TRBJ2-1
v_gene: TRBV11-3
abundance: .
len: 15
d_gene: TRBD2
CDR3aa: CASSLEVRGSGEQFF
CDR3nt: TGTGCCAGCAGCTTAGAGGTCCGCGGGAGTGGTGAGCAGTTCTTC

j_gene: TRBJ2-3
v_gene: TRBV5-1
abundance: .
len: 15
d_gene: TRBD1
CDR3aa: CASSDGTGWTDTQYF
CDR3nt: TGCGCCAGCAGCGACGGGACAGGGTGGACAGATACGCAGTATTTT

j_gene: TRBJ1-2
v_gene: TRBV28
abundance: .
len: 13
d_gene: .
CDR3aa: CASRSGAPYGYTF
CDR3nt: TGTGCCAGCAGATCCGGGGCCCCATATGGCTACACCTTC

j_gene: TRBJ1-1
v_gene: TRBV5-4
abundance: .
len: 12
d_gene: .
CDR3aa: CASSLNSYEAFF
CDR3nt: TGTGCCAGCAGCTTGAACTCCTATGAAGCTTTCTTT

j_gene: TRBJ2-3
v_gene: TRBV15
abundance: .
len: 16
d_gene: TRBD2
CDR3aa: CATSRASGGSTDTQYF
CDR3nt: TGTGCCACCAGCAGAGCTAGCGGGGGATCCACAGATACGCAGTATTTT

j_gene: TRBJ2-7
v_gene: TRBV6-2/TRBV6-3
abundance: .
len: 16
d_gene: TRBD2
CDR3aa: CASSWPEREQSYEQYF
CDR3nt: TGTGCCAGCAGTTGGCCCGAGCGGGAGCAGTCCTACGAGCAGTACTTC

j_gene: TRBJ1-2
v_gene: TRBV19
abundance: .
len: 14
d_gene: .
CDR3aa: CASSPGAGAAGYTF
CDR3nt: TGTGCCAGTAGCCCCGGGGCGGGGGCGGCTGGCTACACCTTC

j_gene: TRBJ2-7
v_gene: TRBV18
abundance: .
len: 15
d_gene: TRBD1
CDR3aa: CASSPPTGGEYEQYF
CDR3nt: TGTGCCAGCTCACCACCTACAGGGGGCGAATACGAGCAGTACTTC

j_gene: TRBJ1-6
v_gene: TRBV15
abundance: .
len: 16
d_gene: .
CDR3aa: CATSRDVGSNNSPLHF
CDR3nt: TGTGCCACCAGCAGAGATGTTGGCAGCAATAATTCACCCCTCCACTTT

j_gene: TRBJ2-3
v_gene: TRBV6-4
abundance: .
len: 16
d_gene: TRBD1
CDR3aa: CASSDFMGQGADTQYF
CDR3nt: TGTGCCAGCAGTGACTTTATGGGACAGGGGGCAGATACGCAGTATTTT

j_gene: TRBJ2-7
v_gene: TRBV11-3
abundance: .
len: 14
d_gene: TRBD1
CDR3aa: CASADRATTYEQYF
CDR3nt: TGTGCCAGCGCCGACAGGGCGACCACTTACGAGCAGTACTTC

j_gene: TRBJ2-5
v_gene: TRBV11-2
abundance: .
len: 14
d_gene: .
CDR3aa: CASSLQSSLETQYF
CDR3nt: TGTGCCAGCAGCTTACAGTCTAGCTTAGAGACCCAGTACTTC

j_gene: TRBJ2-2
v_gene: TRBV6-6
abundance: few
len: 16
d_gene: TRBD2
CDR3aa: CASSPGLAGDTGELFF
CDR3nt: TGTGCCAGCAGTCCCGGACTAGCGGGAGACACCGGGGAGCTGTTTTTT

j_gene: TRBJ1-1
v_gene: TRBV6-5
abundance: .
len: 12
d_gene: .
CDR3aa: CASQQGGTEAFF
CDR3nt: TGTGCCAGCCAACAGGGTGGAACTGAAGCTTTCTTT

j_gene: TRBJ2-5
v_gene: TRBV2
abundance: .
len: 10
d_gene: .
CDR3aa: CASSEETQYF
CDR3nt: TGTGCCAGCAGTGAAGAGACCCAGTACTTC

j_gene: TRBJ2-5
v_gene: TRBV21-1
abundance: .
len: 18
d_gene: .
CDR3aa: CASSKLLLVGPLVETQYF
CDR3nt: TGTGCCAGCAGCAAATTACTTTTGGTGGGGCCCCTAGTCGAGACCCAGTACTTC

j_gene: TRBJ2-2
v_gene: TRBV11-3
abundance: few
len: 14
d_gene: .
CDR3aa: CASSLQGQAGELFF
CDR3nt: TGTGCCAGCAGCTTACAGGGGCAGGCCGGGGAGCTGTTTTTT

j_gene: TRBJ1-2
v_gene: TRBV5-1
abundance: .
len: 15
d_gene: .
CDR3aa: CASSLPGTNDYGYTF
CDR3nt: TGCGCCAGCAGCTTGCCGGGAACAAACGACTATGGCTACACCTTC

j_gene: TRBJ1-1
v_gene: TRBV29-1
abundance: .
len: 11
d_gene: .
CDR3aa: CSVEDWGRAFF
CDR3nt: TGCAGCGTTGAAGATTGGGGTAGGGCTTTCTTT

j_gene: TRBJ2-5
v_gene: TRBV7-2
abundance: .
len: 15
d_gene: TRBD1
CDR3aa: CASSLVGQGTETQYF
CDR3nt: TGTGCCAGCAGCTTAGTGGGACAGGGGACAGAGACCCAGTACTTC

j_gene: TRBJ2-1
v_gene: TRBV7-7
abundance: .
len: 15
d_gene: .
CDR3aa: CASSLRFGQGNEQFF
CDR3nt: TGTGCCAGCAGCTTAAGGTTCGGGCAGGGCAATGAGCAGTTCTTC

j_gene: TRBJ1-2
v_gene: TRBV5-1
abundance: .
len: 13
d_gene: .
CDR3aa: CASRRETNYGYTF
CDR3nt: TGCGCCAGCAGAAGGGAGACTAACTATGGCTACACCTTC

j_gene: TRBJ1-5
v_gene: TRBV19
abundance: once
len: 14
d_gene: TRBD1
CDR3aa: CASSGTGEAQPQHF
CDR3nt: TGTGCCAGTAGTGGGACAGGGGAGGCGCAGCCCCAGCATTTT

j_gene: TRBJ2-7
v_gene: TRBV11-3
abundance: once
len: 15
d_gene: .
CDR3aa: CASSLGPAGTYEQYF
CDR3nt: TGTGCCAGCAGCTTAGGCCCGGCAGGGACCTACGAGCAGTACTTC

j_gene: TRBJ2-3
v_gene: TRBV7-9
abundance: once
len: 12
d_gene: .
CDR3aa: CASAPGTDTQYF
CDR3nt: TGTGCCAGCGCTCCCGGCACAGATACGCAGTATTTT

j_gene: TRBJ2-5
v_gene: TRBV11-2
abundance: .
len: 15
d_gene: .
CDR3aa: CASSWSGGAWETQYF
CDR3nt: TGTGCCAGCAGCTGGTCTGGTGGGGCCTGGGAGACCCAGTACTTC

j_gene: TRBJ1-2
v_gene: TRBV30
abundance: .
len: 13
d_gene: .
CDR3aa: CAWSSIRNYGYTF
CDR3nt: TGTGCCTGGAGTTCTATCCGTAACTATGGCTACACCTTC

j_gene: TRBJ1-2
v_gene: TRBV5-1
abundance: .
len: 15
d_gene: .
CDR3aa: CASSLEGAGYYGYTF
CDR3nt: TGCGCCAGCAGCTTGGAAGGGGCCGGGTACTATGGCTACACCTTC

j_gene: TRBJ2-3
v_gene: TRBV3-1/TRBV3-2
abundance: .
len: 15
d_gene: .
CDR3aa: CASSPREGPTDTQYF
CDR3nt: TGTGCCAGCAGCCCTAGAGAGGGGCCCACAGATACGCAGTATTTT

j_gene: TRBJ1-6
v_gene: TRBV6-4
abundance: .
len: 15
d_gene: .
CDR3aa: CASSPQADDNSPLHF
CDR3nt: TGTGCCAGCAGCCCCCAGGCAGATGATAATTCACCCCTCCACTTT

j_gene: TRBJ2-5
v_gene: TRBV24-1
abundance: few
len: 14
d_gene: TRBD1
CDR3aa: CATSDTGAGETQYF
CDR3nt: TGTGCCACCAGTGACACAGGGGCAGGGGAGACCCAGTACTTC

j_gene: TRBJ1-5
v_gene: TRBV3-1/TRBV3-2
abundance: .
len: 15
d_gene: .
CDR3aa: CASSSGRGRNQPQHF
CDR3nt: TGTGCCAGCAGCTCGGGCAGGGGACGCAATCAGCCCCAGCATTTT

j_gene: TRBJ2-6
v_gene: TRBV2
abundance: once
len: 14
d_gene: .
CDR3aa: CASRERSGANVLTF
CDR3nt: TGTGCCAGCAGGGAACGTTCCGGGGCCAACGTCCTGACTTTC

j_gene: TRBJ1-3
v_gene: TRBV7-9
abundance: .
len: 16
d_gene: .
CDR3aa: CASSSSLRDSGNTIYF
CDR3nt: TGTGCCAGCAGCTCGTCGTTGCGGGACTCTGGAAACACCATATATTTT

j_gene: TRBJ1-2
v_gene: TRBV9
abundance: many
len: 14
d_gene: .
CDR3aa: CASSGVIGGVGYTF
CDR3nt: TGTGCCAGCAGCGGGGTTATCGGGGGCGTTGGCTACACCTTC

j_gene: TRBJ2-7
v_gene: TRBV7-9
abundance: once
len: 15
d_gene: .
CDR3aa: CASSLGSRIEYEQYF
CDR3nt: TGTGCCAGCAGCTTAGGCTCTAGAATAGAGTACGAGCAGTACTTC